The 23 T cell receptor beta chains in this list originate from one sample, sequenced in a study of beta chain features in type 1 diabetes. The investigators reverse transcribed all of the isolated RNA, so they sequenced expressed TCRB transcripts. The data were produced by immunoSEQ multiplex PCR, yet TCRdb's version contains in-frame clones alone and is incomplete. In the table there are 40,000 to 45,000 clones, 49% of which are singletons. The sequenced sample was central memory CD4+ T cells from blood. The origin of the receptors is a woman under 30 in good health.

The chain links TRBV4-1 to TRBJ2-7; D is possibly TRBD2 (6 bases). V gave up 4 bases and J gave up 0 bases, with 19 bases separating them. From germline, CDR1 is MGHRA and CDR2 YSYEKL. CDR3 length: 17 amino acids. CDR3 residues: CASSRLDMGLSSYEQYF. As DNA, the CDR3 is TGCGCCAGCAGCCGACTAGATATGGGGCTAAGCTCCTACGAGCAGTACTTC.

The chain couples TRBV7-9 to TRBJ1-1; TRBD1 is a possible D gene (5 bases). CDR3 length: 16 residues. V was cut by 5 bases and J by 0 bases, with 16 bases left in between. Per germline, CDR1 SEHNR and CDR2 FQNEAQ (reference sequence). The CDR3 loop reads CASSRQLGGMNTEAFF. The CDR3 region has the DNA TGTGCCAGCAGCCGACAGCTAGGCGGTATGAACACTGAAGCTTTCTTT.

The chain joins TRBV6-1 to TRBJ1-1; D not resolved. Germline V gene data show CDR1 as MNHNS and CDR2 as SASEGT. This CDR3 has 13 amino acids. Trimming took off 1 base at V and 2 bases at J, with 5 bases between the two ends. DNA for the CDR3: TGTGCCAGCAGTGAAGGTGTAAACACTGAAGCTTTCTTT. This gives the protein CASSEGVNTEAFF.

This clone was counted only a few times. Other DNA sequences in the sample encode the same CDR3. This chain uses TRBV5-1 with TRBJ1-1; TRBD1 matches at 8 bases. The V gene end was trimmed by 4 bases and the J gene end by 1 base; junction bases not matched to a gene: 18. The germline gives CDR1 SGHRS, CDR2 YFSETQ. The CDR3 sequence is 19 residues long. The CDR3: CASSVEAPLPGTGNTEAFF. CDR3 nucleotides: TGCGCCAGCAGCGTTGAAGCCCCTCTGCCCGGGACAGGGAACACTGAAGCTTTCTTT.

The chain combines TRBV6-1 with TRBJ1-5; TRBD1 aligns across 7 bases. This CDR3 is 15 amino acids long. Trimming took 5 bases from V and 4 from J; bases not matched to a gene: 8. Per germline, CDR1 MNHNS and CDR2 SASEGT. CDR3 in amino acids: CASSKGTEENQPQHF. The CDR3 coding sequence is TGTGCCAGCAGTAAAGGGACAGAGGAGAATCAGCCCCAGCATTTT.

The DNA of the CDR3 is TGTGCCAGCACCCTTAGCGGAGGCCGCACAGATACGCAGTATTTT. It is translated as CASTLSGGRTDTQYF. The chain links TRBV2 to TRBJ2-3; TRBD2 is a possible D gene (6 bases). CDR1 and CDR2 (germline): SNHLY, FYNNEI. This CDR3 is 15 amino acids long. Between the trimmed V and J ends, which lost 7 bases and 1 base, there was a span of 15 bases.

The rearrangement joins TRBV5-1 to TRBJ2-3; TRBD2 matches at 11 bases. Looked up from germline, CDR1 is SGHRS and CDR2 is YFSETQ. V lost 4 bases and J lost 2; bases outside the gene matches: 6. CDR3 length: 16 residues. The DNA for the CDR3 is TGCGCCAGCAGCACAGGACTAGCGGGTCCCACAGATACGCAGTATTTT. Encoded protein: CASSTGLAGPTDTQYF. The full variable domain, rest sourced from reference TRBV5-1 and TRBJ2-3, is KAGVTQTPRYLIKTRGQQVTLSCSPISGHRSVSWYQQTPGQGLQFLFEYFSETQRNKGNFPGRFSGRQFSNSRSEMNVSTLELGDSALYLCASSTGLAGPTDTQYFGPGTRLTVL.

This chain links TRBV2 with TRBJ2-2, with unresolved D. The germline V and J ends were trimmed by 6 bases and 0 bases, with 5 bases remaining between them. This CDR3 region has 13 residues. Germline loops: CDR1 SNHLY, CDR2 FYNNEI. The CDR3 DNA reads TGTGCCAGCAGAGCCTCGAACACCGGGGAGCTGTTTTTT. As protein: CASRASNTGELFF. The full variable domain, in which reference TRBV2 and TRBJ2-2 provide the parts outside the CDR3, is EPEVTQTPSHQVTQMGQEVILRCVPISNHLYFYWYRQILGQKVEFLVSFYNNEISEKSEIFDDQFSVERPDGSNFTLKIRSTKLEDSAMYFCASRASNTGELFFGEGSRLTVL.

The sample holds a few counts of this clone. The chain joins TRBV2 to TRBJ1-4, with no clear D. Trimming took off 0 bases at V and 5 bases at J, with 7 bases between the two ends. The CDR3 spans 14 residues. Germline V gene lookup returns CDR1 SNHLY and CDR2 FYNNEI. The CDR3, as DNA: TGTGCCAGCAGTGAAGCTCGCGGGAATGAAAAACTGTTTTTT. Its protein product is CASSEARGNEKLFF.

This clone was found once. V gene TRBV7-3 combines with J gene TRBJ1-2; tentative D call: TRBD1 (5 bases). The V end lost 5 bases, the J end lost 7 bases, and 14 bases lay between the germline ends. Germline V CDR1 and CDR2: SGHTA, FQGTGA. This CDR3 is built from 13 residues. CDR3 amino acids: CASSPDAGGGYTF. Written as DNA, the CDR3 is TGTGCCAGCAGCCCTGACGCGGGGGGTGGCTACACCTTC.

This clone was counted once. This sequence joins TRBV7-2 and TRBJ2-6; D uncertain. The germline gives CDR1 SGHTA, CDR2 FQGNSA. V was shortened by 5 bases and J by 0 bases, with 17 bases between the two germline ends. This CDR3 comprises 18 residues. CDR3 sequence reads: CASSPPAHRSSGANVLTF. The CDR3 region has the DNA TGTGCCAGCAGCCCACCAGCGCACCGTAGCTCTGGGGCCAACGTCCTGACTTTC. Full variable domain (missing parts from reference TRBV7-2 and TRBJ2-6): GAGVSQSPSNKVTEKGKDVELRCDPISGHTALYWYRQSLGQGLEFLIYFQGNSAPDKSGLPSDRFSAERTGGSVSTLTIQRTQQEDSAVYLCASSPPAHRSSGANVLTFGAGSRLTVL.

The chain links TRBV29-1 to TRBJ1-1; TRBD1 matches at 9 bases. The junction had 18 bases not matched to a gene; V was cut back by 5 bases and J by 2 bases. Germline V lookup: CDR1 SQVTM, CDR2 ANQGSEA. There are 18 residues in the CDR3. CDR3 sequence reads: CSVPAATGGLGINTEAFF. As DNA, the CDR3 is TGCAGCGTTCCTGCCGCGACAGGGGGGCTGGGGATAAACACTGAAGCTTTCTTT.

The chain couples TRBV7-9 to TRBJ1-1; possible D gene TRBD1, 5 bases. Trimming cost V 6 bases and J 14 bases, with 19 bases left between them. Germline V gene data show CDR1 as SEHNR and CDR2 as FQNEAQ (reference sequence). The CDR3 is made up of 12 amino acids. The CDR3 DNA sequence: TGTGCCAGCAGGATAGGGGAGGGAGTAGCATTCTTT. This encodes CASRIGEGVAFF.

V gene TRBV30 combines with J gene TRBJ2-3; 9 bases line up with TRBD1. The length of the CDR3 is 15 residues. Germline trimming cut 1 base from V and 4 bases from J; bases unmatched to any gene: 6. Germline V CDR1 and CDR2: GTSNPN, SVGIG (reference sequence). The CDR3: CAWSGGQGMSDTQYF. The CDR3 DNA sequence: TGTGCCTGGAGTGGGGGACAGGGAATGTCAGATACGCAGTATTTT.

This clone was found a few times. This chain joins TRBV4-2 and TRBJ2-1; TRBD2 matches 9 bases. The ends lost 3 bases at V and 6 bases at J; junction bases unmatched: 12. The CDR3 length is 17 residues. Germline V lookup: CDR1 LGHNA, CDR2 YNFKEQ. The CDR3 sequence: CASSQESTGTSFNEQFF. CDR3 DNA sequence: TGTGCCAGCAGCCAGGAATCTACCGGGACTAGCTTCAATGAGCAGTTCTTC.

Written as DNA, the CDR3 is TGTGCCAGCTCACCACTGGGACTAGCGGGAGGAGAGCAGTACTTC. The encoded protein is CASSPLGLAGGEQYF. This chain links TRBV18 with TRBJ2-7, with 15 bases matching TRBD2. Trimming removed 1 base from V and 7 bases from J; junction bases left unmatched: 2. The CDR3 has 15 residues. Germline V gene sequence: CDR1 KGHSH, CDR2 LQKENI.

This clone was seen more than once but under ten times. The DNA of the CDR3 is TGTGCCAGCAGTCGGGGTACAGATACGCAGTATTTT. Its translation: CASSRGTDTQYF. The chain uses TRBV6-1 and TRBJ2-3, with D perhaps matching TRBD2 (5 bases). Trimming took 5 bases from V and 3 from J, leaving 6 bases between them. The germline CDR1 and CDR2 sequences are MNHNS and SASEGT. The CDR3 has 12 amino acids.

The chain employs TRBV10-1 and TRBJ2-6; D might be TRBD2 (5 bases). This CDR3 comprises 16 residues. V lost 5 bases, J lost 1 base, and 12 bases lay in between. CDR1 WNHNN and CDR2 SYGVQD come from the germline V gene (reference sequence). The CDR3 here is CASSPSRGSGANVLTF. CDR3 DNA: TGCGCCAGCAGTCCGAGTCGCGGGTCTGGGGCCAACGTCCTGACTTTC.

V gene TRBV14 combines with J gene TRBJ2-1; the match to TRBD2 covers 11 bases. The CDR3 is 14 amino acids. Germline assignment: CDR1 SGHDN and CDR2 FVKESK. J gave up 9 bases and V 7 bases, and 8 bases lay outside the gene matches. The CDR3 loop is CASTLSLAGGEQFF. The CDR3 nucleotides read TGTGCCAGCACGCTATCCCTAGCGGGAGGTGAGCAGTTCTTC.

This clone was counted between two and nine times. The V gene is TRBV9, the J gene TRBJ2-7; D perhaps matches TRBD2 (5 bases). V shed 0 bases and J shed 1 base, with 11 bases lying between them. Germline V lookup: CDR1 SGDLS, CDR2 YYNGEE. The CDR3 totals 15 residues. The CDR3 spells CASSVDRAESYEQYF. CDR3 in DNA: TGTGCCAGCAGCGTAGATCGAGCGGAGTCCTACGAGCAGTACTTC.

The gene calls are TRBV2 and TRBJ1-5; TRBD1 matches 10 bases. This CDR3 has 15 amino acids. The germline CDR1 and CDR2 sequences are SNHLY and FYNNEI. V shed 5 bases, J shed 4 bases, and the junction held 5 bases outside the gene matches. In nucleotides, the CDR3 is TGTGCCAGCAGTTCAAGACAGGGGGCGAATCAGCCCCAGCATTTT. Translating it yields CASSSRQGANQPQHF.

V is TRBV11-3 and J is TRBJ2-1; D perhaps matches TRBD2 (5 bases). Germline CDR1 reads SGHNT; CDR2 reads YENEEA. The V gene lost 5 bases and the J gene lost 8 bases, with 13 bases spanning the gap. The CDR3 consists of 13 residues. CDR3 amino acids: CASSPRGSDEQFF. CDR3 nucleotide sequence: TGTGCCAGCAGCCCTCGAGGGTCGGATGAGCAGTTCTTC.

The chain uses TRBV5-1 and TRBJ2-3, with a tentative D call TRBD2 (5 bases). V lost 3 bases, J lost 4 bases, and 15 bases lay in between. CDR1 is SGHRS and CDR2 is YFSETQ in the germline V gene. This CDR3 comprises 15 residues. The chain's CDR3 is CASSSGLGSPDTQYF. The CDR3 DNA reads TGCGCCAGCAGCTCCGGACTTGGCTCCCCAGATACGCAGTATTTT. Together with reference TRBV5-1 and TRBJ2-3, the CDR3 gives the full variable domain: KAGVTQTPRYLIKTRGQQVTLSCSPISGHRSVSWYQQTPGQGLQFLFEYFSETQRNKGNFPGRFSGRQFSNSRSEMNVSTLELGDSALYLCASSSGLGSPDTQYFGPGTRLTVL.